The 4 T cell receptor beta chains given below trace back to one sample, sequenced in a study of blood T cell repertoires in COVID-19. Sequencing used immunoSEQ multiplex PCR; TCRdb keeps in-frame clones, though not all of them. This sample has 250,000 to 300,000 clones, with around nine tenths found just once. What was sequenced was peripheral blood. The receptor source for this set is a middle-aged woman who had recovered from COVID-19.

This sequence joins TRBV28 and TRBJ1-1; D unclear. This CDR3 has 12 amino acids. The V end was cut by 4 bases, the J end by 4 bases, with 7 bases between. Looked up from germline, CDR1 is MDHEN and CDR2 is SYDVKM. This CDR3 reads CASSSIGTEAFF. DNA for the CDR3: TGTGCCAGCAGTTCGATCGGCACTGAAGCTTTCTTT.

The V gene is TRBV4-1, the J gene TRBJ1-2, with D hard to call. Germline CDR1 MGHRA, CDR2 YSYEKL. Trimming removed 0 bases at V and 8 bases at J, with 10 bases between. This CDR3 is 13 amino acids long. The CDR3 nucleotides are TGCGCCAGCAGCCAAGATTTGGGCCTGGGCTACACCTTC. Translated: CASSQDLGLGYTF.

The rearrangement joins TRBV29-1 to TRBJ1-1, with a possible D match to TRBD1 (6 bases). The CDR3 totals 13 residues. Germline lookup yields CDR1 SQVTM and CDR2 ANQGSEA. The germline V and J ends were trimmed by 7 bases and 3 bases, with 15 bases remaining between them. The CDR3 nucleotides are TGCAGCGCCTCGGGGGGGGCGGACACTGAAGCTTTCTTT. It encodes CSASGGADTEAFF.

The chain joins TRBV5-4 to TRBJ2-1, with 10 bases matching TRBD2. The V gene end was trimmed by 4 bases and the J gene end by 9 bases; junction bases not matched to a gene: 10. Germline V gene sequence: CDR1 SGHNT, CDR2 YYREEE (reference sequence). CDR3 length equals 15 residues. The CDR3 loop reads CASSDKREGRGEQFF. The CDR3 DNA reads TGTGCCAGCAGCGATAAGCGGGAGGGCCGTGGTGAGCAGTTCTTC.